This T cell receptor (beta chain) was profiled in a study of blood T cells in healthy people across ages. Points from the study as a whole: When set beside aged donors, long-lived donors presented more naive CD4+ cells and higher diversity.

Together with a sample-barcoded 5' primer, a J-beta primer mix was included in a second PCR lasting about 7 to 11 cycles. MiXCR, applied by TCRdb to the 5' RACE reads, yields one record per CDR3 protein. This table has roughly 1,800,000 distinct CDR3 sequences, about 50% appearing once. Peripheral blood samples of around 9.5 milliliters were drawn from each donor. PBMCs, at least 7 million per sample, were isolated. Each sample provided at least 5 micrograms of extracted total RNA. On this clonotype: The antigen is undetermined.

V was trimmed by 4 bases and J by 6 bases, leaving 21 bases between them. Germline V gives CDR1 SGHDN, CDR2 FVKESK. The CDR3 has 16 amino acids. The TCR was taken from a middle-aged woman in good health. The sample was blood. V is TRBV14 and J is TRBJ1-2, with D perhaps TRBD1 (5 bases). Written as DNA, the CDR3 is TGTGCCAGCAGCCGAGATCTAGTGCAGGGAAGAAATGGCTACACCTTC. Its translation is CASSRDLVQGRNGYTF.